This T cell receptor beta chain was observed in a study of cytomegalovirus exposure and HLA in healthy donors. PCR was performed using 60 Vbeta and 13 Jbeta primers. Assay: immunoSEQ multiplex PCR; the TCRdb copy retains only in-frame clones and omits some. The repertoire holds 110,000 to 150,000 clones, with 75% to 80% as singletons. Trimming shortened V by 3 bases and J by 1 base, and 9 bases separated the two germline ends. CDR3 length: 14 amino acids. Germline-derived CDR1 and CDR2 are WSHSY and SAAADI. The sequence came from a woman in her fifties or sixties in good health and CMV-seronegative. This chain links TRBV10-2 with TRBJ1-2; D remains ambiguous. Material: PBMCs. The CDR3 bases are TGCGCCAGCAGTGATGGCCCGTTTAACTATGGCTACACCTTC. Its translation is CASSDGPFNYGYTF.